Detailed here is one T cell receptor beta chain. This entry is derived from a study of blood T cell repertoires in COVID-19. Study summary: COVID-19 samples, acute and convalescent, were from the United States, Italy and Spain. Sample material is recorded as cDNA or gDNA derived from T cells, B-cell-depleted T cells, or PBMCs.

The CDR3 spans 17 residues. Germline CDR1 MGHRA, CDR2 YSYEKL. V lost 4 bases to trimming and J lost 10 bases; unmatched junction nucleotides: 15. Study processing details: Researchers report that nucleated cell counts were estimated from reference gene primer amplification. This table comes from immunoSEQ multiplex PCR, and its TCRdb copy is limited to in-frame clones, with some not included. D and trimming come from the DNA, and the V and J calls and clone size come from that table. The sample consists of tens of thousands of clones, 65% to 85% of them appearing once. Input material: peripheral blood. The TCR originated in a man between 65 and 85 years old with active COVID-19. The chain joins TRBV4-1 to TRBJ2-1; 11 bases match TRBD2. The CDR3 DNA reads as TGCGCCAGCAGCCCACTTGGCGGACTAGCGGGTCTACGAGAGCAGTTCTTC. Translating it yields CASSPLGGLAGLREQFF.